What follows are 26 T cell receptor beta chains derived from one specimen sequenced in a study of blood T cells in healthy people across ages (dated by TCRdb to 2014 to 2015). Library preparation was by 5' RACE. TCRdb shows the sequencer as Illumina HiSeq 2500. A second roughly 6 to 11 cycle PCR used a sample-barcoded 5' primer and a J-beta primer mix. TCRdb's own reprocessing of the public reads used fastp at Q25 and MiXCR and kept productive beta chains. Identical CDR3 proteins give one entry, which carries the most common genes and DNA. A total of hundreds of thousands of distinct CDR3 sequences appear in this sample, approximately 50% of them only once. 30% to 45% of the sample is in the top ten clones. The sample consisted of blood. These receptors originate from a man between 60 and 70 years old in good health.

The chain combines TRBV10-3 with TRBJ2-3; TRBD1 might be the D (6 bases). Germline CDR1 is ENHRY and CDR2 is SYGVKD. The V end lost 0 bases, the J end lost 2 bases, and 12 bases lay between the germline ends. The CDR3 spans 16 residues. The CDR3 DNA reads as TGTGCCATCAGTGAGTCCGAGGACAGCCTCACAGATACGCAGTATTTT. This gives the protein CAISESEDSLTDTQYF.

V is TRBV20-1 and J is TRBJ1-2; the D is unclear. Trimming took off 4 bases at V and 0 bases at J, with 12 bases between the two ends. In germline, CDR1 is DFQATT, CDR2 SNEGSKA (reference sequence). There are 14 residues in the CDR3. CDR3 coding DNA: TGCAGTGCTACCCAGGCCCCGACTAACTATGGCTACACCTTC. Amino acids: CSATQAPTNYGYTF.

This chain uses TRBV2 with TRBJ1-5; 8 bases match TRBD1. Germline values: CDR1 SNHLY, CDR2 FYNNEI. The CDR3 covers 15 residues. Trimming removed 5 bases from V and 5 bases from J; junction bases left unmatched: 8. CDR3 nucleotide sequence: TGTGCCAGCAGTCGCACAGGGGGAGGCTATCAGCCCCAGCATTTT. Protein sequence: CASSRTGGGYQPQHF.

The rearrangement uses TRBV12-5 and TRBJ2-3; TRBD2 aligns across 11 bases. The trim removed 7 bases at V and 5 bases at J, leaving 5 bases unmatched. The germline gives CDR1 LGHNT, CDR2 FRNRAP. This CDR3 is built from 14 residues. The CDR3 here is CASDMGLAVDTQYF. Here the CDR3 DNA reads TGTGCTAGTGACATGGGACTAGCGGTAGATACGCAGTATTTT.

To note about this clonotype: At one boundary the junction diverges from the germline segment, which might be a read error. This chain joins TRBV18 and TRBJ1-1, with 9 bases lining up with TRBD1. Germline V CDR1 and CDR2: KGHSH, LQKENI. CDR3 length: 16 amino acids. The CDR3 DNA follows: TGTGCCAGCTCACCTAGGACAGGGGCCACGAACGCTGAAGCTTTCTTT. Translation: CASSPRTGATNAEAFF.

CDR3: CASSLARMLTDTQYF. The CDR3 nucleotides read TGCGCCAGCAGCTTGGCCAGGATGCTCACAGATACGCAGTATTTT. V gene TRBV5-1 combines with J gene TRBJ2-3; D uncertain. Trimming removed 0 bases from V and 2 bases from J, with 10 bases in between. Germline CDR1 reads SGHRS; CDR2 reads YFSETQ. The CDR3 length is 15 residues.

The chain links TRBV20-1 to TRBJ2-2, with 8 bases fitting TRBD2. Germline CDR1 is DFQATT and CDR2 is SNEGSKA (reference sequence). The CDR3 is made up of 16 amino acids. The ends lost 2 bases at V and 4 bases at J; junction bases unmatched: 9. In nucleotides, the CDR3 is TGCAGTGCTAGAAGTTCGTCCAGCGGGGGCACCGGGGAGCTGTTTTTT. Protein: CSARSSSSGGTGELFF.

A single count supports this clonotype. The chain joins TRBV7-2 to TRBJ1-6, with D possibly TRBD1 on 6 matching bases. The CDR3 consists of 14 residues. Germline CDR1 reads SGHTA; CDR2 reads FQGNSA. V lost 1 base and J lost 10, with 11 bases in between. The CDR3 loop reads CASSLGQGWSPLHF. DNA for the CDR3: TGTGCCAGCAGCTTAGGCCAGGGGTGGTCACCCCTCCACTTT.

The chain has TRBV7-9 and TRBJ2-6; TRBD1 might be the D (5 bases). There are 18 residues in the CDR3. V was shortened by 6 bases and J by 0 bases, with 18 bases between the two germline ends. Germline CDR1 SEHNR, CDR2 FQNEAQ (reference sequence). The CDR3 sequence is CASRNQGPRGSGANVLTF. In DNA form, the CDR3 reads TGTGCCAGCAGAAACCAGGGTCCTAGGGGCTCTGGGGCCAACGTCCTGACTTTC.

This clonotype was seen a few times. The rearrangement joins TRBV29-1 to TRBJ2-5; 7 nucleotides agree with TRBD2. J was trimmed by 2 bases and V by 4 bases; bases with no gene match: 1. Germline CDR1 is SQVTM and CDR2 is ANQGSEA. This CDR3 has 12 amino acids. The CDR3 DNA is TGCAGCGTTGGGGAGGGACAAGAGACCCAGTACTTC. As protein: CSVGEGQETQYF.

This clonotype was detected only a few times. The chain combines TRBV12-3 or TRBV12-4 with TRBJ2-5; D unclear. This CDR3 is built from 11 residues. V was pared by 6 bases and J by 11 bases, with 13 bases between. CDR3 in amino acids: CASRSGNEQYF. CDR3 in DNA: TGTGCCAGCAGGTCAGGAAATGAGCAGTACTTC.

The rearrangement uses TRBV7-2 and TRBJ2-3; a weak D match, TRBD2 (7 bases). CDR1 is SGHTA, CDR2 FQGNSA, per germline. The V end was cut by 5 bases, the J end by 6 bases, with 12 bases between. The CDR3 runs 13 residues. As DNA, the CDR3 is TGTGCCAGCAGCGTAGGGGGGGCGGATACGCAGTATTTT. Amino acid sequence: CASSVGGADTQYF.

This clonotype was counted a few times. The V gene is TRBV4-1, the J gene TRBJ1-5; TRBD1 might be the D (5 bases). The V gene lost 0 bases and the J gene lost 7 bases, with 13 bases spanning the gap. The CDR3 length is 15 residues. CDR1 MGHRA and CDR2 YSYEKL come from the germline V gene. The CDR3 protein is CASSQDRQGRQPQHF. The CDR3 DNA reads TGCGCCAGCAGCCAAGATCGGCAGGGAAGGCAGCCCCAGCATTTT.

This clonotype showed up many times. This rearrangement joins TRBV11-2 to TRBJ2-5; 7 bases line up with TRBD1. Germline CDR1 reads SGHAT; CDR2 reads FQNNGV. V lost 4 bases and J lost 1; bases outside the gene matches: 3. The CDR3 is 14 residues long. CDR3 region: CASSSGTVQETQYF. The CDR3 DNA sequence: TGTGCCAGCAGCTCCGGGACAGTCCAAGAGACCCAGTACTTC.

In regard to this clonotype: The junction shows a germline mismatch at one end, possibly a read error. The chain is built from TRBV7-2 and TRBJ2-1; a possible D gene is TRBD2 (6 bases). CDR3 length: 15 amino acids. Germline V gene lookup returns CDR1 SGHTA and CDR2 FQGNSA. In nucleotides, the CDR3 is TGTGCCAGCAGCAAAGCGGCGGGGCCATACAACGAGCAGTTCTTC. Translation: CASSKAAGPYNEQFF. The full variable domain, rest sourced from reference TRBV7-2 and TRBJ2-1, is GAGVSQSPSNKVTEKGKDVELRCDPISGHTALYWYRQSLGQGLEFLIYFQGNSAPDKSGLPSDRFSAERTGGSVSTLTIQRTQQEDSAVYLCASSKAAGPYNEQFFGPGTRLTVL.

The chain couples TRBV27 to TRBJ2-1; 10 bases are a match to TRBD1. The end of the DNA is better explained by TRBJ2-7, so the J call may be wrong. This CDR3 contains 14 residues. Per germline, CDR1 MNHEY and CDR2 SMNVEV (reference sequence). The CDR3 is CATAGDRGYNEQYF. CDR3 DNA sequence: TGTGCCACCGCCGGGGACAGGGGATACAATGAGCAGTACTTC.

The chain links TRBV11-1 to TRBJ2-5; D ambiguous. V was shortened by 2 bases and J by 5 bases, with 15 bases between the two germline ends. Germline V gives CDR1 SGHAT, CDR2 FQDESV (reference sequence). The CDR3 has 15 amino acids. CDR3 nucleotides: TGTGCCAGCAGCTTAAGCGACGGATCCCGGGAGACCCAGTACTTC. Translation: CASSLSDGSRETQYF.

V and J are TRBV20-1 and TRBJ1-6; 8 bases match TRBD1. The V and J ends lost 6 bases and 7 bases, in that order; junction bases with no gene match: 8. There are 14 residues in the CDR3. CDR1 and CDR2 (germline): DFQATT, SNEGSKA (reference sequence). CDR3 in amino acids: CSARTGQGNSPLHF. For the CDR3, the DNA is TGCAGTGCCAGGACCGGACAGGGCAATTCACCCCTCCACTTT.

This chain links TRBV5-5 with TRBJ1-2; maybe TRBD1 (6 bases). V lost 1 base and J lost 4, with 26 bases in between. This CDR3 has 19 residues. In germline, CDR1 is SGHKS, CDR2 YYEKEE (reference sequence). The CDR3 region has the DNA TGTGCCAGCAGCTTGCGCATAAATGACAGGAGGGGATTCCGCTATGGCTACACCTTC. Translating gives CASSLRINDRRGFRYGYTF.

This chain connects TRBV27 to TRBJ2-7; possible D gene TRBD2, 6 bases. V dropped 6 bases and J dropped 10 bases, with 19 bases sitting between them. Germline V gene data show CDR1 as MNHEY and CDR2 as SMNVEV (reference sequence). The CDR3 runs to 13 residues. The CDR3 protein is CASSVNGGRLQYF. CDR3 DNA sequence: TGTGCCAGCAGCGTCAATGGGGGGAGGTTACAGTACTTC.

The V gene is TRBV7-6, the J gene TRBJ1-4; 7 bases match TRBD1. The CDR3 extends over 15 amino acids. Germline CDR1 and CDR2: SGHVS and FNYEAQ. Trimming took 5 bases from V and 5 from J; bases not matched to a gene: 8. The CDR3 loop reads CASSVRQGTNEKLFF. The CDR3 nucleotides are TGTGCCAGCAGCGTGCGACAGGGTACAAATGAAAAACTGTTTTTT.

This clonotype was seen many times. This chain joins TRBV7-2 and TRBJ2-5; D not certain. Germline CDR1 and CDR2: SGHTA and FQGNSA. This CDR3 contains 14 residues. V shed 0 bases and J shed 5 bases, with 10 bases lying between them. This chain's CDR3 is CASSLARLVETQYF. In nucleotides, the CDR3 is TGTGCCAGCAGCTTAGCGCGGTTGGTTGAGACCCAGTACTTC.

CDR3 nucleotide sequence: TGCAGTGCCCCCGGAACGAGCTCTGGGGCCAACGTCCTGACTTTC. Its translation is CSAPGTSSGANVLTF. This sequence joins TRBV20-1 and TRBJ2-6; D call uncertain. This CDR3 spans 15 amino acids. Germline lookup yields CDR1 DFQATT and CDR2 SNEGSKA (reference sequence). V was trimmed by 6 bases and J by 0 bases, leaving 12 bases between them.

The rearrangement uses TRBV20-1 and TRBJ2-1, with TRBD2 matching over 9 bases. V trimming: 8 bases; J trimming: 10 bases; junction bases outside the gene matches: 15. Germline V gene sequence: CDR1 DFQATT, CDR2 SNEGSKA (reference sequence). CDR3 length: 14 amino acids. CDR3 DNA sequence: TGCAGTTCCCCGGGACTAGCCCTAAGAGAGGAGCAGTTCTTC. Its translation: CSSPGLALREEQFF.

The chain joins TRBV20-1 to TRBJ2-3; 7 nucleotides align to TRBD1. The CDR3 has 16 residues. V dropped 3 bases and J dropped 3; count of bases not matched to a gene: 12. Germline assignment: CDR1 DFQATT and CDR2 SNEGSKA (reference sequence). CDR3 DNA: TGCAGTGCTAGCCCGGTGGGACAGAGAAGTACAGATACGCAGTATTTT. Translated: CSASPVGQRSTDTQYF.

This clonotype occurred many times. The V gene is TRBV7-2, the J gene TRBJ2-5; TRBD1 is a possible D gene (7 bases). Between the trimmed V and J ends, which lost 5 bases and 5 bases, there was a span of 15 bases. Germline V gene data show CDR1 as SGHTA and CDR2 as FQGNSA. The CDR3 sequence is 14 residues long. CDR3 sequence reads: CASSMQGGGETQYF. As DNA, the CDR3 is TGTGCCAGCAGCATGCAGGGGGGTGGGGAGACCCAGTACTTC. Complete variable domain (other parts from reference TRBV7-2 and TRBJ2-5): GAGVSQSPSNKVTEKGKDVELRCDPISGHTALYWYRQSLGQGLEFLIYFQGNSAPDKSGLPSDRFSAERTGGSVSTLTIQRTQQEDSAVYLCASSMQGGGETQYFGPGTRLLVL.